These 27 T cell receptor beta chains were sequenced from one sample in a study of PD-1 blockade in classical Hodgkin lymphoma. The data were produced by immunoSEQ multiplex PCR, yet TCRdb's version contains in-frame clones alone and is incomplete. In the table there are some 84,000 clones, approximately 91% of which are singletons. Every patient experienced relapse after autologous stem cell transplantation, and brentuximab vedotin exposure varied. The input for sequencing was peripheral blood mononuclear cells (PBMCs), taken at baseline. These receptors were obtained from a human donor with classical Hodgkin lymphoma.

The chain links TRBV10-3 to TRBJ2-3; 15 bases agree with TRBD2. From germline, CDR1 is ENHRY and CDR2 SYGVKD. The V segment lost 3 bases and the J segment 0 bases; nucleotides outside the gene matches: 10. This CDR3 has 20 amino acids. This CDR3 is CAISDSRGTSGRTSTDTQYF. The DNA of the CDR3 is TGTGCCATCAGTGATAGCCGTGGGACTAGCGGGAGGACTAGCACAGATACGCAGTATTTT.

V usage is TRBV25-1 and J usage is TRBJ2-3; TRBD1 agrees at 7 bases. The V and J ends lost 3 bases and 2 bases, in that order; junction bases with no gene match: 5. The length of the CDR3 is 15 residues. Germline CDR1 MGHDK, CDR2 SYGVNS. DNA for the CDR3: TGTGCCAGCAGTGACCCGGGACAGATCACAGATACGCAGTATTTT. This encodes CASSDPGQITDTQYF.

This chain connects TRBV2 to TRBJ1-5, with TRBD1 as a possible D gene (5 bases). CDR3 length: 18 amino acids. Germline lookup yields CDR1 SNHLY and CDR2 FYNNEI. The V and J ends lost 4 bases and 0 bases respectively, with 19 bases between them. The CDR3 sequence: CASSVEITGLYSNQPQHF. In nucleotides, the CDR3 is TGTGCCAGCAGTGTGGAAATCACGGGGCTTTATAGCAATCAGCCCCAGCATTTT. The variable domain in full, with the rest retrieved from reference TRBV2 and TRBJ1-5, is EPEVTQTPSHQVTQMGQEVILRCVPISNHLYFYWYRQILGQKVEFLVSFYNNEISEKSEIFDDQFSVERPDGSNFTLKIRSTKLEDSAMYFCASSVEITGLYSNQPQHFGDGTRLSIL.

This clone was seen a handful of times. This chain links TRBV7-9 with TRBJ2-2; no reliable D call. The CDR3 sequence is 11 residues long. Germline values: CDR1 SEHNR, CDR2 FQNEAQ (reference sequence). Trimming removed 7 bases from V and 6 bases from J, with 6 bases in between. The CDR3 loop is CASTPSGELFF. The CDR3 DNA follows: TGTGCCAGCACCCCATCCGGGGAGCTGTTTTTT.

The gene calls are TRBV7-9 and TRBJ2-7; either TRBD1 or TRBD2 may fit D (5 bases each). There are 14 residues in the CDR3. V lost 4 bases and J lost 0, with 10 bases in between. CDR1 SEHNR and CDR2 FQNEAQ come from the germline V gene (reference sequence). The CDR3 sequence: CASSSWGSSYEQYF. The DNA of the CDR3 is TGTGCCAGCAGCTCATGGGGGTCCTCCTACGAGCAGTACTTC.

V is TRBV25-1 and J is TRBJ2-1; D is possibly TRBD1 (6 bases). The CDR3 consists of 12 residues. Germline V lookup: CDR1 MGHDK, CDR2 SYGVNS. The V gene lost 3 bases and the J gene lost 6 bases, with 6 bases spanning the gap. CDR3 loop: CASSDRGNEQFF. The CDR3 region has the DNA TGTGCCAGCAGTGACAGGGGCAATGAGCAGTTCTTC.

CDR3 coding DNA: TGTGCCAGCAGCGCGCGATCTAATGAAAAACTGTTTTTT. Translated: CASSARSNEKLFF. The genes are TRBV7-6 and TRBJ1-4; D remains ambiguous. Germline loops: CDR1 SGHVS, CDR2 FNYEAQ. The CDR3 extends over 13 amino acids. Trimming removed 5 bases at V and 3 bases at J, with 7 bases between.

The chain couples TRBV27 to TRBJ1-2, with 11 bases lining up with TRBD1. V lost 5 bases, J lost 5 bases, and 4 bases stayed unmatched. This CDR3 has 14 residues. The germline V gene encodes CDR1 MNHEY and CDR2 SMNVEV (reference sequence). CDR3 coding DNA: TGTGCCAGCAGTCAAGGACAGGGGGCATATGGCTACACCTTC. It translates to CASSQGQGAYGYTF.

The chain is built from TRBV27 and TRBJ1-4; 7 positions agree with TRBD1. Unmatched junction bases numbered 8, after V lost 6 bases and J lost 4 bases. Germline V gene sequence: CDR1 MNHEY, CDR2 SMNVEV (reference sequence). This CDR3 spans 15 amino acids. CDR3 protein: CASSPRQGVNEKLFF. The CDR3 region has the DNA TGTGCCAGCAGCCCCAGGCAGGGGGTTAATGAAAAACTGTTTTTT.

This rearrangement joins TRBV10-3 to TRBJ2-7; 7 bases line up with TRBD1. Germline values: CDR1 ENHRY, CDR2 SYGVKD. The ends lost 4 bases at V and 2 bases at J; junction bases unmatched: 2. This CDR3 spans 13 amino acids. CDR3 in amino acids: CAISAGTAYEQYF. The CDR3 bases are TGTGCCATCAGTGCCGGGACAGCCTACGAGCAGTACTTC.

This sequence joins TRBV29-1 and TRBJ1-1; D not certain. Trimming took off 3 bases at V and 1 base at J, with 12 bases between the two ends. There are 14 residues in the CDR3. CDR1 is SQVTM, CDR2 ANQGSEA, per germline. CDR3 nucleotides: TGCAGCGTTGATTCGGGCACCCCGAACACTGAAGCTTTCTTT. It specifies CSVDSGTPNTEAFF.

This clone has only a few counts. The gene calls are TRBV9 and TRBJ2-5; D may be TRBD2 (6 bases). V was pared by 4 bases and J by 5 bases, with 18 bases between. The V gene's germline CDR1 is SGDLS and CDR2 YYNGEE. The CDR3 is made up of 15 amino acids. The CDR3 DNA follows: TGTGCCAGCAGCACCTTGTCCGGGAGCGGGGAGACCCAGTACTTC. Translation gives CASSTLSGSGETQYF. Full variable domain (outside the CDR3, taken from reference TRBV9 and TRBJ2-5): DSGVTQTPKHLITATGQRVTLRCSPRSGDLSVYWYQQSLDQGLQFLIQYYNGEERAKGNILERFSAQQFPDLHSELNLSSLELGDSALYFCASSTLSGSGETQYFGPGTRLLVL.

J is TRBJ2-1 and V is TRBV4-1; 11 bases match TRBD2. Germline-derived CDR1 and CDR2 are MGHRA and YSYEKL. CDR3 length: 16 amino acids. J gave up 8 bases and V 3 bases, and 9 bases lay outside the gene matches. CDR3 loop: CASSQILAGGPHEQFF. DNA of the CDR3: TGCGCCAGCAGCCAGATCTTAGCGGGAGGGCCCCATGAGCAGTTCTTC.

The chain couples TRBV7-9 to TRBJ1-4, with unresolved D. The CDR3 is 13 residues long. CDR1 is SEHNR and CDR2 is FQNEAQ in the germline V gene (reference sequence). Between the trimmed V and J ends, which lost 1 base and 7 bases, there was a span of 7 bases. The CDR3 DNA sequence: TGTGCCAGCAGCTTAGAGACGGGTGAAAAACTGTTTTTT. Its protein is CASSLETGEKLFF.

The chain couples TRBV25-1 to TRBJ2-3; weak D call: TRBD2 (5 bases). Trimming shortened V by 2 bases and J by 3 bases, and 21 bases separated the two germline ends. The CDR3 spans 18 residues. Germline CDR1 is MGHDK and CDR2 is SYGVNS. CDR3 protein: CASSEEGPGRTTTDTQYF. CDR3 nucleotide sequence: TGTGCCAGCAGTGAAGAGGGTCCCGGCAGAACAACAACAGATACGCAGTATTTT. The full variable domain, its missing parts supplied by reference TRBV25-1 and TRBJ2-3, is EADIYQTPRYLVIGTGKKITLECSQTMGHDKMYWYQQDPGMELHLIHYSYGVNSTEKGDLSSESTVSRIRTEHFPLTLESARPSHTSQYLCASSEEGPGRTTTDTQYFGPGTRLTVL.

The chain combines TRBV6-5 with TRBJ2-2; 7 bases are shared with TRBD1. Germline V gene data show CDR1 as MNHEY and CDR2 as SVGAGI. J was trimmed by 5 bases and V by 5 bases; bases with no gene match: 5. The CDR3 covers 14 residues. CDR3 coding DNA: TGTGCCAGCAGTGAGGGGGCTCTTACCGGGGAGCTGTTTTTT. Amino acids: CASSEGALTGELFF.

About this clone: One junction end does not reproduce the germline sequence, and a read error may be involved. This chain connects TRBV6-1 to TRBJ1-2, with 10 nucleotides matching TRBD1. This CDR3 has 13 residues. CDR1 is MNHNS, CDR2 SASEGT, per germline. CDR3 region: CVSRGQGNYGYTF. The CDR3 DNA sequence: TGTGTCAGCAGGGGACAGGGGAACTATGGCTACACCTTC.

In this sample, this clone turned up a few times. The CDR3 is CASSIGRSTYYYTF. CDR3 nucleotide sequence: TGTGCCAGTAGTATCGGGCGATCGACGTACTACTACACCTTC. The chain links TRBV19 to TRBJ1-2, with D unresolved. V gave up 3 bases and J gave up 10 bases, with 18 bases separating them. CDR1 is LNHDA and CDR2 is SQIVND in the germline V gene (reference sequence). The CDR3 length is 14 residues.

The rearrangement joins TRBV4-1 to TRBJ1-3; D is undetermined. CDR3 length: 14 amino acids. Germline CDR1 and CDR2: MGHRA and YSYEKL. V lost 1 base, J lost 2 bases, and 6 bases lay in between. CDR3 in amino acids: CASSQGRPGNTIYF. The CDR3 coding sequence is TGCGCCAGCAGCCAAGGGCGGCCTGGAAACACCATATATTTT.

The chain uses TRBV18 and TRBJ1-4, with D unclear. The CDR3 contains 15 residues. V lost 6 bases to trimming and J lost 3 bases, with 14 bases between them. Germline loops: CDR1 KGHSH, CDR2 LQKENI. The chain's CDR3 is CASSPVNWANEKLFF. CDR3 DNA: TGTGCCAGCTCCCCTGTGAATTGGGCTAATGAAAAACTGTTTTTT.

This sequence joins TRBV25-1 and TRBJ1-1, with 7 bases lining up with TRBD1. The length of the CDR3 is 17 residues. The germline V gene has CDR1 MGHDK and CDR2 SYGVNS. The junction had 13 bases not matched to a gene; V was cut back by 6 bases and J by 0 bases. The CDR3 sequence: CASRTWGNRGLNTEAFF. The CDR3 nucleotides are TGTGCCAGCAGGACGTGGGGGAACAGGGGATTGAACACTGAAGCTTTCTTT.

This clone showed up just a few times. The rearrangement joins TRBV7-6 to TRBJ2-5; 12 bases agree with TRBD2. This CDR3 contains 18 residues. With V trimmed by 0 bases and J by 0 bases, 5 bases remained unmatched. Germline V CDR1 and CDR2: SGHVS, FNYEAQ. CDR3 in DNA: TGTGCCAGCAGCTTAGCCCTAGCGGGAGGGAGTTACCAAGAGACCCAGTACTTC. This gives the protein CASSLALAGGSYQETQYF.

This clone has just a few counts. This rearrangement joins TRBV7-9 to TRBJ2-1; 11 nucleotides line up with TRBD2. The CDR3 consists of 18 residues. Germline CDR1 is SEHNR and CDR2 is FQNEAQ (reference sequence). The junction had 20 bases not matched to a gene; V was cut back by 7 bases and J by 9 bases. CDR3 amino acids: CASTQGLAGGGSFGEQFF. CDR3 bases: TGTGCCAGCACCCAGGGTCTAGCGGGAGGAGGGAGTTTTGGTGAGCAGTTCTTC.

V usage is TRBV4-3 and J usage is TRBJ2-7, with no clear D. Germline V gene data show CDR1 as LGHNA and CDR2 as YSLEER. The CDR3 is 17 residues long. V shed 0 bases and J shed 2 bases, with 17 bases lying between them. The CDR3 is CASSQDRPQRRTYEQYF. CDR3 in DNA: TGCGCCAGCAGCCAAGACAGGCCTCAACGTAGGACCTACGAGCAGTACTTC.

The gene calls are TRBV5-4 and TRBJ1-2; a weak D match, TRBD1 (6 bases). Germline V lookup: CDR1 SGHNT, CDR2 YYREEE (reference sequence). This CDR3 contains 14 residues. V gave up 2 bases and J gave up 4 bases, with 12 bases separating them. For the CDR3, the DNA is TGTGCCAGCAGCTTACTCATGGACAGCTATGGCTACACCTTC. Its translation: CASSLLMDSYGYTF.

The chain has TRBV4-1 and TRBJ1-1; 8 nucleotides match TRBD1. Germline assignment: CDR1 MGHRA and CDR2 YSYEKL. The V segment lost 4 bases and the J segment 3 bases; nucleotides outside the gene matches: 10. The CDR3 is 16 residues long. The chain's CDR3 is CASSPDRGSRDTEAFF. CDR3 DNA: TGCGCCAGCAGCCCCGACAGGGGCAGTAGGGACACTGAAGCTTTCTTT.

The chain's CDR3 is CASSLNPPGLEAFF. The DNA for the CDR3 is TGCGCCAGCAGCTTGAACCCCCCAGGGCTTGAAGCTTTCTTT. The chain combines TRBV5-1 with TRBJ1-1; D perhaps matches TRBD1 (5 bases). There are 14 residues in the CDR3. Germline V gene sequence: CDR1 SGHRS, CDR2 YFSETQ. V lost 1 base and J lost 7, with 14 bases in between.